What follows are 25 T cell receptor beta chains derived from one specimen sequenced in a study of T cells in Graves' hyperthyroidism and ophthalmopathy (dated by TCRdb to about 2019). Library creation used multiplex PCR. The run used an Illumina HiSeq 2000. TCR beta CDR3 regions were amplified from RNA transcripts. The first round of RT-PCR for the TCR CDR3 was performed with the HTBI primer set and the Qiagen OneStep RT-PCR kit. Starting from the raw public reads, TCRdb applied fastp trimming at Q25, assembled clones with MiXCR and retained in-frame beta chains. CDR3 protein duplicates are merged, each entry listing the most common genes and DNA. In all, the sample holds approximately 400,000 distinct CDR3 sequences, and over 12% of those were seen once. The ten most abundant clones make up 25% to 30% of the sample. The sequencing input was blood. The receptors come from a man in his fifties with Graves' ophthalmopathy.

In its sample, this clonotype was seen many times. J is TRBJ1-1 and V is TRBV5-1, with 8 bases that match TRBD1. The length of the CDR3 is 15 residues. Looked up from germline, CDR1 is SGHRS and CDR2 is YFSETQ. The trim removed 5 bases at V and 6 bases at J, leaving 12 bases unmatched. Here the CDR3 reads CASSPSQGAVSEAFF. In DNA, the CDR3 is TGCGCCAGCAGTCCATCCCAGGGGGCCGTTTCTGAAGCTTTCTTT.

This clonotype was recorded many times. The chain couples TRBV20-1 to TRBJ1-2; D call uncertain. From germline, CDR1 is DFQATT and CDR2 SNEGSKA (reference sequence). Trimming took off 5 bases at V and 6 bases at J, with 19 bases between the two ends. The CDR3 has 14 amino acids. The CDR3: CSAPPTWRFDGYTF. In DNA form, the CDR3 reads TGCAGTGCTCCTCCGACCTGGAGGTTTGATGGCTACACCTTC.

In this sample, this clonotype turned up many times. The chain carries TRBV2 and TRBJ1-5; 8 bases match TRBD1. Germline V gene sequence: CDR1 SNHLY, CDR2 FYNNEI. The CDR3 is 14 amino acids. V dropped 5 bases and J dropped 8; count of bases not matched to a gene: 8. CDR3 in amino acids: CASSPDRGYEPQHF. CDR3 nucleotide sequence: TGTGCCAGCAGTCCCGACAGGGGTTATGAGCCCCAGCATTTT.

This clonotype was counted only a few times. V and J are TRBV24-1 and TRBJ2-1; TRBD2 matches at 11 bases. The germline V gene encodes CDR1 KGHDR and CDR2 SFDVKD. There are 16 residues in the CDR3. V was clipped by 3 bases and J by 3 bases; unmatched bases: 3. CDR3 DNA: TGTGCCACCAGTGATCCGGGACTAGCGGACTACAATGAGCAGTTCTTC. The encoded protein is CATSDPGLADYNEQFF.

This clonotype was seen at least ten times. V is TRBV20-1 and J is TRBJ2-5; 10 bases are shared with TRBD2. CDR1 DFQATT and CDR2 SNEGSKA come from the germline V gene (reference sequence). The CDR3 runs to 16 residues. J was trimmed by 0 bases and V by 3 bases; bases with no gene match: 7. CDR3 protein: CSAREGLAEHQETQYF. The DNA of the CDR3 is TGCAGTGCTAGGGAAGGACTAGCGGAACACCAAGAGACCCAGTACTTC.

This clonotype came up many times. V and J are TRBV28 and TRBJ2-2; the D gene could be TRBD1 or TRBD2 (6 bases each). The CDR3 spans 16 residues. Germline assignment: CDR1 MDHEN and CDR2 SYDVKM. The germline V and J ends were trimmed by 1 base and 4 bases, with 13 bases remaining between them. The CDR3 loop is CASSLFRGLGTGELFF. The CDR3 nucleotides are TGTGCCAGCAGTTTATTCCGGGGGCTAGGCACCGGGGAGCTGTTTTTT. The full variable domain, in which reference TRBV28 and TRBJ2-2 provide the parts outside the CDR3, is DVKVTQSSRYLVKRTGEKVFLECVQDMDHENMFWYRQDPGLGLRLIYFSYDVKMKEKGDIPEGYSVSREKKERFSLILESASTNQTSMYLCASSLFRGLGTGELFFGEGSRLTVL.

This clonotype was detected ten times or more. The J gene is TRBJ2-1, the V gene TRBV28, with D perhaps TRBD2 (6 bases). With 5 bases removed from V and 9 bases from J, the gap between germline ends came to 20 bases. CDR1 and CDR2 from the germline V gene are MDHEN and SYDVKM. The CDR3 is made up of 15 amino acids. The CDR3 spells CASSLRAGLVGEQFF. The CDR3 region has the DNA TGTGCCAGCAGTCTTAGAGCGGGCCTGGTTGGTGAGCAGTTCTTC. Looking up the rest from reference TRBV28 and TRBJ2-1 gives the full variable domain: DVKVTQSSRYLVKRTGEKVFLECVQDMDHENMFWYRQDPGLGLRLIYFSYDVKMKEKGDIPEGYSVSREKKERFSLILESASTNQTSMYLCASSLRAGLVGEQFFGPGTRLTVL.

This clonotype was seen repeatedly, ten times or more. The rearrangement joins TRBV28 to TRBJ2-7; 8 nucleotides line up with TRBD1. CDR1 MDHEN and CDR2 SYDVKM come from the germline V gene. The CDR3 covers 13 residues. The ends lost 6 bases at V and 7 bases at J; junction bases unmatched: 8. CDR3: CASRGTGYQEQYF. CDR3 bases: TGTGCCAGCAGGGGGACAGGCTACCAGGAGCAGTACTTC. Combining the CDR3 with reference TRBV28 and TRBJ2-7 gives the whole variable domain DVKVTQSSRYLVKRTGEKVFLECVQDMDHENMFWYRQDPGLGLRLIYFSYDVKMKEKGDIPEGYSVSREKKERFSLILESASTNQTSMYLCASRGTGYQEQYFGPGTRLTVT.

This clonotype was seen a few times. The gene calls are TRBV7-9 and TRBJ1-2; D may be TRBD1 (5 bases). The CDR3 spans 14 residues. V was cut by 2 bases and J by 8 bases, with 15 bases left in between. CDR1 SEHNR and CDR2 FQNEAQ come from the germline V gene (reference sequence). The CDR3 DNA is TGTGCCAGCAGCTTAAGCGGCGCAGGGAACGGCTACACCTTC. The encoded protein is CASSLSGAGNGYTF.

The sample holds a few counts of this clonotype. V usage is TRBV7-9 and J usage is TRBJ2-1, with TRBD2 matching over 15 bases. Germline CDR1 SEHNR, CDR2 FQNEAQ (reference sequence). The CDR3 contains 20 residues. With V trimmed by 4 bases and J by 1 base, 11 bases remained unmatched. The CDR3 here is CASSSKGLAGGKGSYNEQFF. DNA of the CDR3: TGTGCCAGCAGCTCAAAGGGACTAGCGGGAGGAAAGGGGTCCTACAATGAGCAGTTCTTC.

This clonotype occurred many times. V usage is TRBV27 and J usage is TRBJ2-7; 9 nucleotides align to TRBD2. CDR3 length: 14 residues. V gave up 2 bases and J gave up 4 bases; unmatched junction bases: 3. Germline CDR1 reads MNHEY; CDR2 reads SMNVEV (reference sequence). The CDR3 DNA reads TGTGCCAGCAGTTTACTAGCGGGGCGTTACGAGCAGTACTTC. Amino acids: CASSLLAGRYEQYF.

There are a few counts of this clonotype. The CDR3 protein is CASSLGTALYEQYF. The CDR3 coding sequence is TGCGCCAGCAGCTTGGGGACAGCCCTTTACGAGCAGTACTTC. This sequence joins TRBV5-1 and TRBJ2-7; tentatively, D is TRBD1 (6 bases). The CDR3 is 14 residues long. V was trimmed by 0 bases and J by 4 bases, leaving 11 bases between them. The germline CDR1 and CDR2 sequences are SGHRS and YFSETQ.

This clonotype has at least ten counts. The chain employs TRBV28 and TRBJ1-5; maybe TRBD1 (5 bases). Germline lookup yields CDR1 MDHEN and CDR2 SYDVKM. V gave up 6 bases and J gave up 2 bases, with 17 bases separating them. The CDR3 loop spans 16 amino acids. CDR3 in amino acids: CASSPPGGIGNQPQHF. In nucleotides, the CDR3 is TGTGCCAGCAGCCCGCCGGGGGGGATTGGCAATCAGCCCCAGCATTTT. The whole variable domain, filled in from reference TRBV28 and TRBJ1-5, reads DVKVTQSSRYLVKRTGEKVFLECVQDMDHENMFWYRQDPGLGLRLIYFSYDVKMKEKGDIPEGYSVSREKKERFSLILESASTNQTSMYLCASSPPGGIGNQPQHFGDGTRLSIL.

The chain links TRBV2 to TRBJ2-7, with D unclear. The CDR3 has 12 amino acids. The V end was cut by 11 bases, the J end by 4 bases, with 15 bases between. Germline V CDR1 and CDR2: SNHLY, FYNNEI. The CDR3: CAGGSHPYEQYF. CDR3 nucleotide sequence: TGTGCCGGCGGCAGTCACCCTTACGAGCAGTACTTC.

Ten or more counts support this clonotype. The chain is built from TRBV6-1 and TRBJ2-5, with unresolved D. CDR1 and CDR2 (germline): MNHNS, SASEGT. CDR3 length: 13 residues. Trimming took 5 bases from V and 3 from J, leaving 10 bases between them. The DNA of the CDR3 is TGTGCCAGCAGTCCGCGAGCGAAAGAGACCCAGTACTTC. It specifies CASSPRAKETQYF.

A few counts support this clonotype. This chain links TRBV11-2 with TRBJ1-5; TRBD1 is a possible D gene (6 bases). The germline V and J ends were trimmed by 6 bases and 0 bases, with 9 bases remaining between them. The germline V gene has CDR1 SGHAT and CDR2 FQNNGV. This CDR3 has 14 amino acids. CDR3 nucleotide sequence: TGTGCCAGCAGTTGGACAGATAGCAATCAGCCCCAGCATTTT. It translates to CASSWTDSNQPQHF.

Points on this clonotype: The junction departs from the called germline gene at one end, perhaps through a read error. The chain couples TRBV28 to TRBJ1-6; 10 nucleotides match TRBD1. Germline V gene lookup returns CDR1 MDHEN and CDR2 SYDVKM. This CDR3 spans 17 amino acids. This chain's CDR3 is CASSSGQGGTYNPPLHF. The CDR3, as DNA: TGTGCCAGCAGCTCCGGACAGGGGGGAACCTATAATCCACCCCTCCACTTT.

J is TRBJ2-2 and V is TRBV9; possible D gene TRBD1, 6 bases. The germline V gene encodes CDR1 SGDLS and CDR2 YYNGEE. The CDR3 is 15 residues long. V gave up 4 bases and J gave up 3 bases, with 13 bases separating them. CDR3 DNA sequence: TGTGCCAGCAGCTCCTGGGGGCGCGACACCGGGGAGCTGTTTTTT. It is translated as CASSSWGRDTGELFF.

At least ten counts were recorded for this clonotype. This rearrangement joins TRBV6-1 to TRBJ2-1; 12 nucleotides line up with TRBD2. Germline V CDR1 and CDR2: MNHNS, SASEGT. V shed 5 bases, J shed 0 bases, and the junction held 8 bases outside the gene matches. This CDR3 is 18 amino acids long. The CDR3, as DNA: TGTGCCAGCAGTACCCCCACTAGCGGGAGGAGCTCCTACAATGAGCAGTTCTTC. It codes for CASSTPTSGRSSYNEQFF.

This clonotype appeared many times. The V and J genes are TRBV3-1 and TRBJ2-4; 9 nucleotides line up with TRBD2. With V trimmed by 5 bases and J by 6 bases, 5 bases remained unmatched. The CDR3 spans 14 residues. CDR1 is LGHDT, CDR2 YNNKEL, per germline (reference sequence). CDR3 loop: CASSLSGRTNIQYF. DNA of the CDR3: TGTGCCAGCAGCTTAAGCGGGAGGACAAACATTCAGTACTTC.

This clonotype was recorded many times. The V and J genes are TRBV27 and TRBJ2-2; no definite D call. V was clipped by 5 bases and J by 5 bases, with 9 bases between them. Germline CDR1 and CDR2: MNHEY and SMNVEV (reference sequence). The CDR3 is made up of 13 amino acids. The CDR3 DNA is TGTGCCAGCAGTGACGGATGGACCGGGGAGCTGTTTTTT. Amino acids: CASSDGWTGELFF.

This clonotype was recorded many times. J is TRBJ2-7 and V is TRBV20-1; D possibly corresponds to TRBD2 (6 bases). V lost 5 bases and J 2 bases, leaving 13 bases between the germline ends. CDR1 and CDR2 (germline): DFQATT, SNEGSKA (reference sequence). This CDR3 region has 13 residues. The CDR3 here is CSARRDSPYEQYF. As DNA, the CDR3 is TGCAGTGCTCGCCGGGACTCCCCCTACGAGCAGTACTTC.

This chain's CDR3 is CASSIPGGGATQYF. CDR3 nucleotide sequence: TGTGCCAGTAGTATCCCAGGCGGCGGGGCGACCCAGTACTTC. V and J are TRBV19 and TRBJ2-5, with D perhaps TRBD2 (6 bases). The CDR3 length is 14 residues. Germline lookup yields CDR1 LNHDA and CDR2 SQIVND (reference sequence). Trimming took 3 bases from V and 7 from J, leaving 15 bases between them. The full variable domain, in which reference TRBV19 and TRBJ2-5 provide the parts outside the CDR3, is DGGITQSPKYLFRKEGQNVTLSCEQNLNHDAMYWYRQDPGQGLRLIYYSQIVNDFQKGDIAEGYSVSREKKESFPLTVTSAQKNPTAFYLCASSIPGGGATQYFGPGTRLLVL.

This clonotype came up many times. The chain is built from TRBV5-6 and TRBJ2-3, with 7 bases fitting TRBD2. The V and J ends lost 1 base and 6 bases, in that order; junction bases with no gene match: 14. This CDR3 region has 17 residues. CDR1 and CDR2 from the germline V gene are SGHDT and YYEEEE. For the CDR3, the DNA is TGTGCCAGCAGCTTGTCACGGGGCGGGAGTAGGAGGGATACGCAGTATTTT. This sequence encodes CASSLSRGGSRRDTQYF. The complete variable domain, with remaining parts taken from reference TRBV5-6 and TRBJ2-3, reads DAGVTQSPTHLIKTRGQQVTLRCSPKSGHDTVSWYQQALGQGPQFIFQYYEEEERQRGNFPDRFSGHQFPNYSSELNVNALLLGDSALYLCASSLSRGGSRRDTQYFGPGTRLTVL.

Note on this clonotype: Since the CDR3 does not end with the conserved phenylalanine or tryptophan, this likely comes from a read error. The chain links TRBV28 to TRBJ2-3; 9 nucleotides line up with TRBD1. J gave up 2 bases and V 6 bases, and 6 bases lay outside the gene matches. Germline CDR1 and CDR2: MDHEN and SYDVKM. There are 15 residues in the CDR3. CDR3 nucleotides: TGTGCCAGCAGGAAGGACAGGGGCACCACAGATACGCAGTATTCT. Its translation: CASRKDRGTTDTQYS.